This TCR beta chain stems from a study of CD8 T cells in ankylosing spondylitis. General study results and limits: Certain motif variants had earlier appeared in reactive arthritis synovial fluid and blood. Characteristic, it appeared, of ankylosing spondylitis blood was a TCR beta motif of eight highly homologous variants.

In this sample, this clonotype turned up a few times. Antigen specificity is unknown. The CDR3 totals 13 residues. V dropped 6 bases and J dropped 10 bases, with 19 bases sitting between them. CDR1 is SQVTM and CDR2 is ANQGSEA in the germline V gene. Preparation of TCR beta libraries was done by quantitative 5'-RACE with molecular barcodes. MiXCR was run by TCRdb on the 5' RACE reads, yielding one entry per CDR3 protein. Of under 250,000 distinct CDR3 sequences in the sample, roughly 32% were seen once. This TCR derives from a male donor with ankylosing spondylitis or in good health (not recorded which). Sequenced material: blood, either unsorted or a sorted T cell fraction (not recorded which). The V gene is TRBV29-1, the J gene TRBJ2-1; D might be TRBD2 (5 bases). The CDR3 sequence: CSVGRQAGSEQFF. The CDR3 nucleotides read TGCAGCGTCGGCCGACAAGCTGGGAGCGAGCAGTTCTTC.